This record looks at one T cell receptor (beta chain) sequence and its context. This entry belongs to a study of blood T cell repertoires in COVID-19. The wider study: There were acute and convalescent COVID-19 samples, and they came from the United States, Italy and Spain. The cDNA or gDNA used as material had been derived from T cells, B-cell-depleted T cells, or PBMCs.

The CDR3 is 15 amino acids. Germline V lookup: CDR1 ENHRY, CDR2 SYGVKD. The trim removed 8 bases at V and 0 bases at J, leaving 3 bases unmatched. In the study's own analysis: Reference gene primer amplification gave nucleated cell count estimates. Clones were sequenced by immunoSEQ multiplex PCR, and TCRdb holds only the in-frame ones, with some missing. V and J calls and clone size are copied from that table; D and trimming were computed from the DNA. The table has approximately 170,000 clones, about 81% seen once. Sequenced material: peripheral blood. The TCR comes from a human donor in a cohort sampled during active COVID-19. This chain uses TRBV10-3 with TRBJ2-6; 8 bases align to TRBD1. The CDR3, as DNA: TGTGCCATCGGACAGGGCCACTCTGGGGCCAACGTCCTGACTTTC. Protein: CAIGQGHSGANVLTF.